The text below deals with one T cell receptor beta chain. This entry is derived from a study of cytomegalovirus exposure and HLA in healthy donors. The PCR contained 60 Vbeta and 13 Jbeta primers. The table came from immunoSEQ multiplex PCR; TCRdb's copy has only in-frame clones and leaves some out. The data hold nearly 200,000 clones, with roughly 77% observed a single time. V was pared by 6 bases and J by 2 bases, with 12 bases of the junction left unmatched. The CDR3 covers 18 residues. The germline V gene has CDR1 MDHEN and CDR2 SYDVKM. The sequencing input was PBMCs. This sequence was found in a male donor in good health and CMV-seropositive. The chain has TRBV28 and TRBJ2-7; 14 nucleotides match TRBD2. The CDR3 DNA reads as TGTGCCAGCAGCCAAAGAATAAAGACTAGCGGGAGGGCCTACGAGCAGTACTTC. Translated, it gives CASSQRIKTSGRAYEQYF.